This TCR beta chain was sequenced for a study of cytomegalovirus exposure and HLA in healthy donors. Researchers ran the PCR with 60 Vbeta and 13 Jbeta primers. Per the authors' pipeline: As a later analysis found, there were approximately 80 million unique TCR beta chains, of which roughly 11 million were shared. Sequenced by immunoSEQ multiplex PCR; TCRdb stores in-frame clones only, minus some. V and J calls and clone size are as listed in that table; D and trimming were resolved from the DNA. Of roughly 120,000 clones in the sample, roughly 70% are singletons; the top ten hold around 3.7%. V shed 6 bases, J shed 10 bases, and the junction held 13 bases outside the gene matches. The CDR3 loop spans 15 amino acids. Per germline, CDR1 MGHRA and CDR2 YSYEKL. All the people who gave samples were healthy bone marrow donors. Nominally healthy donors were sampled, though unrecorded immune exposures were likely.

The TCR sequence derives from a woman aged 40-49 years in good health and CMV-seronegative. This chain links TRBV4-1 with TRBJ2-1; 9 nucleotides agree with TRBD2. The source material was PBMCs. In nucleotides, the CDR3 is TGCGCCAGCAGACGTTTGGCGGGGGGGCCGCGGGAGCAGTTCTTC. Its translation: CASRRLAGGPREQFF.